A selection of T cell receptor beta chains follows, all from one sample in a study of CD8 T cells in ankylosing spondylitis. TCRdb fed the 5' RACE reads into MiXCR, producing one record per CDR3 protein. Among roughly 280,000 distinct CDR3 sequences listed, 20% were seen once. Sequenced input: blood, either unsorted or a sorted T cell fraction (not recorded which). These receptors were taken from a male donor with ankylosing spondylitis or in good health (not recorded which). CDR3s include the opening cysteine and the closing phenylalanine or tryptophan. The D gene is left open where the match is weak. The size entry is marked missing in some rows and otherwise reads once, few, many or a size class.

abundance,v_gene,d_gene,j_gene,CDR3aa,CDR3nt
NA,TRBV5-1,TRBD1,TRBJ2-1,CASSPGQGGPYNEQFF,TGCGCCAGCAGCCCTGGACAGGGAGGCCCCTACAATGAGCAGTTCTTC
many,TRBV20-1,TRBD2,TRBJ2-3,CSARDITSGNTDTQYF,TGCAGTGCTAGAGATATCACTAGCGGGAATACAGATACGCAGTATTTT
many,TRBV12-3/TRBV12-4,NA,TRBJ1-6,CASSIGAGFALHF,TGTGCCAGCAGCATCGGGGCGGGTTTCGCCCTCCACTTT
few,TRBV5-1,TRBD1,TRBJ1-6,CASSWTGGENSPLHF,TGCGCCAGCAGCTGGACAGGGGGCGAAAATTCACCCCTCCACTTT
once,TRBV12-3/TRBV12-4,NA,TRBJ1-4,CASSLGGLGEKLFF,TGTGCCAGCAGTTTAGGGGGCCTTGGTGAAAAACTGTTTTTT
few,TRBV12-3/TRBV12-4,NA,TRBJ2-3,CASSLGWGVDTQYF,TGTGCCAGCAGTTTAGGGTGGGGAGTAGACACGCAGTATTTT
NA,TRBV14,NA,TRBJ1-6,CASSQEAGSSALHF,TGTGCCAGCAGCCAAGAAGCAGGAAGCTCTGCCCTCCACTTT
NA,TRBV6-5,NA,TRBJ2-5,CASSANLETQYF,TGTGCCAGCAGCGCCAACTTGGAGACCCAGTACTTC
few,TRBV25-1,TRBD2,TRBJ2-3,CASSESGGGLGWTQYF,TGTGCCAGCAGTGAATCGGGAGGGGGACTAGGGTGGACGCAGTATTTT
few,TRBV15,NA,TRBJ1-1,CATSRKNLNTEAFF,TGTGCCACCAGCAGAAAAAACTTGAACACTGAAGCTTTCTTT
few,TRBV15,NA,TRBJ1-3,CATSRAGSGNTIYF,TGTGCCACCAGCAGAGCCGGCTCTGGAAACACCATATATTTT
NA,TRBV29-1,TRBD2,TRBJ2-2,CSVVYPPSSGITPYYPGELFF,TGCAGCGTTGTGTACCCGCCCAGTAGCGGGATTACACCCTATTATCCCGGGGAGCTGTTTTTT
NA,TRBV28,NA,TRBJ1-5,CASSFWGVQPQHF,TGTGCCAGCAGTTTCTGGGGGGTTCAGCCCCAGCATTTT
few,TRBV27,TRBD1,TRBJ2-5,CASSLGTGGLKETQYF,TGTGCCAGCAGTTTAGGGACAGGGGGCTTGAAAGAGACCCAGTACTTC
many,TRBV5-6,NA,TRBJ2-1,CASSFRTGSYNEQFF,TGTGCCAGCAGCTTCAGAACGGGCTCCTACAATGAGCAGTTCTTC
NA,TRBV12-3/TRBV12-4,TRBD1,TRBJ1-1,CASRGQGALNTEAFF,TGTGCCAGCAGAGGACAGGGGGCTCTAAACACTGAAGCTTTCTTT
NA,TRBV7-9,TRBD1,TRBJ2-1,CASSQPGGSDEQFF,TGTGCCAGCAGCCAACCAGGGGGCTCGGATGAGCAGTTCTTC
many,TRBV27,NA,TRBJ2-2,CASRPGNTGELFF,TGTGCCAGCAGGCCGGGGAACACCGGGGAGCTGTTTTTT
few,TRBV5-1,NA,TRBJ2-5,CASSLWPQETQYF,TGCGCCAGCAGCTTGTGGCCTCAAGAGACCCAGTACTTC
NA,TRBV25-1,TRBD2,TRBJ2-1,CASSGGGVSYNEQFF,TGTGCCAGCAGTGGCGGGGGGGTATCCTACAATGAGCAGTTCTTC
few,TRBV15,NA,TRBJ1-5,CATSRVPGLGNQPQHF,TGTGCCACCAGCAGAGTACCAGGGCTGGGCAATCAGCCCCAGCATTTT
few,TRBV5-5,TRBD2,TRBJ2-1,CASSLELAGPANEQFF,TGTGCCAGCAGCTTGGAACTAGCGGGACCAGCTAATGAGCAGTTCTTC
NA,TRBV5-1,TRBD1,TRBJ2-1,CASSSGTGTHEQFF,TGCGCCAGCAGCTCGGGGACAGGGACCCATGAGCAGTTCTTC
NA,TRBV5-1,TRBD2,TRBJ2-3,CASTGAGGFDTQYF,TGCGCCAGCACCGGAGCGGGAGGTTTCGATACGCAGTATTTT
NA,TRBV30,NA,TRBJ1-1,CAHSRGNTEAFF,TGTGCCCACTCCAGGGGGAACACTGAAGCTTTCTTT
NA,TRBV20-1,TRBD1,TRBJ1-2,CSATDRDYGYTF,TGCAGTGCTACCGACAGGGACTATGGCTACACCTTC
few,TRBV6-1,TRBD1,TRBJ1-4,CASSQTGTTNEKLFF,TGTGCCAGCAGTCAGACAGGGACAACTAATGAAAAACTGTTTTTT
few,TRBV20-1,TRBD2,TRBJ2-1,CSSSPASGRASVGNEQFF,TGCAGTTCTAGTCCGGCTAGCGGGAGGGCCTCAGTAGGCAATGAGCAGTTCTTC
few,TRBV5-1,NA,TRBJ1-2,CASSLGAGDGYTF,TGCGCCAGCAGCTTGGGTGCGGGCGATGGCTACACCTTC
NA,TRBV30,NA,TRBJ1-5,CAWSVRGGYQPQHF,TGTGCCTGGAGTGTACGGGGGGGATATCAGCCCCAGCATTTT
NA,TRBV10-3,NA,TRBJ2-5,CASGQGQETQYF,TGTGCCTCGGGGCAGGGTCAGGAGACCCAGTACTTC
few,TRBV5-1,NA,TRBJ2-1,CASSLGDRASDEQFF,TGCGCCAGCAGCTTGGGGGACCGGGCAAGCGATGAGCAGTTCTTC
NA,TRBV5-1,TRBD2,TRBJ2-2,CASSYASGSPANTGELFF,TGCGCCAGCAGCTACGCTAGCGGGAGCCCCGCGAACACCGGGGAGCTGTTTTTT
NA,TRBV7-2,TRBD2,TRBJ2-1,CASSLWTSGINEQFF,TGTGCCAGCAGCTTATGGACTAGCGGTATCAATGAGCAGTTCTTC
few,TRBV5-1,NA,TRBJ1-4,CASSPSGEPEEKLFF,TGCGCCAGCAGCCCTTCCGGGGAACCAGAAGAAAAACTGTTTTTT
NA,TRBV12-3/TRBV12-4,NA,TRBJ1-3,CASSPLPGSGNTIYF,TGTGCCAGCAGTCCCCTTCCGGGCTCCGGAAACACCATATATTTT
NA,TRBV28,NA,TRBJ2-1,CASSLHMGFYNEQFF,TGTGCCAGCAGTTTACACATGGGGTTCTACAATGAGCAGTTCTTC
few,TRBV28,TRBD2,TRBJ2-3,CASESGSPTDTQYF,TGTGCCAGCGAAAGCGGGAGTCCCACAGATACGCAGTATTTT
NA,TRBV2,TRBD1,TRBJ1-1,CASSEGRGPGDTEAFF,TGTGCCAGCAGTGAAGGAAGGGGGCCGGGGGACACTGAAGCTTTCTTT
NA,TRBV6-5,NA,TRBJ1-2,CASSSQDKLYGYTF,TGTGCCAGCAGTTCGCAAGACAAGCTCTATGGCTACACCTTC
few,TRBV5-1,TRBD2,TRBJ2-5,CASSVGTSGGSETQYF,TGCGCCAGCAGCGTCGGGACTAGCGGGGGATCTGAGACCCAGTACTTC
NA,TRBV27,TRBD1,TRBJ2-2,CASSGQGAFGELFF,TGTGCCAGCAGTGGACAGGGGGCGTTCGGGGAGCTGTTTTTT
NA,TRBV6-5,TRBD2,TRBJ2-2,CASSYSNLAGYTGELFF,TGTGCCAGCAGTTACTCGAACCTAGCGGGCTACACCGGGGAGCTGTTTTTT
NA,TRBV2,TRBD2,TRBJ2-1,CASSERSGRAEQFF,TGTGCCAGCAGTGAAAGGAGCGGGAGAGCCGAGCAGTTCTTC
few,TRBV9,NA,TRBJ1-4,CASSVDESQGSLGEKLFF,TGTGCCAGCAGCGTAGATGAGAGTCAGGGGAGCTTAGGGGAAAAACTGTTTTTT
many,TRBV4-2,TRBD1,TRBJ2-4,CASRKPGQQVFIIAKNIQYF,TGTGCCAGCAGAAAACCGGGACAGCAAGTTTTTATTATAGCCAAAAACATTCAGTACTTC